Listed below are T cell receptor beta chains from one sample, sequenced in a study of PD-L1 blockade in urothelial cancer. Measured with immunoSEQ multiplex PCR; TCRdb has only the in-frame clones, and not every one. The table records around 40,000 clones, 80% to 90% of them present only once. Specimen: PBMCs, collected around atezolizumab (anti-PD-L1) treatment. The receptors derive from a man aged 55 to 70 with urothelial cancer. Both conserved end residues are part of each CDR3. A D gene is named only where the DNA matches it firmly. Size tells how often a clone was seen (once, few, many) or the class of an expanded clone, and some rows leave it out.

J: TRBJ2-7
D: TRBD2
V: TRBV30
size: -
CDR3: CAWRGTSGRSYEQYF
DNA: TGTGCCTGGAGGGGGACTAGCGGTAGGTCCTACGAGCAGTACTTC

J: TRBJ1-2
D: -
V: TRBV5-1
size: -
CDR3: CASSSAGSDYGYTF
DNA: TGCGCCAGCAGCTCAGCCGGGTCGGACTATGGCTACACCTTC

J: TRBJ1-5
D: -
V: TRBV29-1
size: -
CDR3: CSVGSRGGNQPQHF
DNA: TGCAGCGTTGGGTCCAGGGGTGGCAATCAGCCCCAGCATTTT

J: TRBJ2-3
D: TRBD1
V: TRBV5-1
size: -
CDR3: CASSGGQGRPDTQYF
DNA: TGCGCCAGCAGCGGTGGACAGGGGAGGCCAGATACGCAGTATTTT

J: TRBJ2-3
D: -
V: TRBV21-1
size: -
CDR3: CASRTISSTDTQYF
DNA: TGTGCCAGCAGGACAATTTCTAGCACAGATACGCAGTATTTT

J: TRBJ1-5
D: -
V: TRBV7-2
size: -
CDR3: CASSPTGYQQPQHF
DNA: TGTGCCAGCAGCCCCACAGGGTACCAGCAGCCCCAGCATTTT

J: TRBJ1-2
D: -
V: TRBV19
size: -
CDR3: CASRVSDYGYTF
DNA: TGTGCCAGTAGGGTATCGGACTATGGCTACACCTTC

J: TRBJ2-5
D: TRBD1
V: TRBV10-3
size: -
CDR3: CAISPGQVRETQYF
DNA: TGTGCCATCAGCCCCGGACAGGTGCGGGAGACCCAGTACTTC

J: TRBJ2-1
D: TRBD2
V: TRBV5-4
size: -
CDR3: CASSLPGTSGNEQFF
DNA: TGTGCCAGCAGCTTACCCGGGACTAGCGGGAATGAGCAGTTCTTC

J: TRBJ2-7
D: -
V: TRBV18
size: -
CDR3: CASSPESAGEQYF
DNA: TGTGCCAGCTCACCGGAGTCGGCGGGGGAGCAGTACTTC

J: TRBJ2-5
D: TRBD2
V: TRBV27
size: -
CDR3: CASRRTSVQETQYF
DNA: TGTGCCAGCAGACGGACTAGCGTGCAAGAGACCCAGTACTTC

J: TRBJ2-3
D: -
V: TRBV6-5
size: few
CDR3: CASSTRSDTQYF
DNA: TGTGCCAGCAGTACTAGGTCCGATACGCAGTATTTT

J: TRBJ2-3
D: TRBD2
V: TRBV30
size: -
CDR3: CAWSAGLAGGDTQYF
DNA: TGTGCCTGGAGTGCGGGACTAGCGGGAGGTGATACGCAGTATTTT

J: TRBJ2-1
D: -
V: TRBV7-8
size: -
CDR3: CASSLEFGGPGGNEQFF
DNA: TGTGCCAGCAGCTTAGAGTTTGGCGGTCCCGGGGGCAATGAGCAGTTCTTC

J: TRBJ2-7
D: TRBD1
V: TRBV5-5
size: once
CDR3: CASSFSRPGQGAGYEQYF
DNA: TGTGCCAGCAGCTTCTCCCGACCGGGACAGGGGGCGGGCTACGAGCAGTACTTC

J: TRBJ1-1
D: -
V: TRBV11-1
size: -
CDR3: CASSLAGTRNTEAFF
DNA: TGTGCCAGCAGCTTAGCGGGGACACGTAACACTGAAGCTTTCTTT

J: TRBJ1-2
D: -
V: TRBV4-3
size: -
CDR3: CASSQEWQGIGGYTF
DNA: TGCGCCAGCAGCCAAGAATGGCAGGGGATCGGTGGCTACACCTTC

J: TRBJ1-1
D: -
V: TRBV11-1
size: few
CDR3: CASSLEVLKNTEAFF
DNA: TGTGCCAGCAGCTTAGAAGTACTCAAGAACACTGAAGCTTTCTTT

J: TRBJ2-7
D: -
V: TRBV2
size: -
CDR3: CASMFRDKSYEQYF
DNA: TGTGCCAGCATGTTCCGGGACAAGTCCTACGAGCAGTACTTC

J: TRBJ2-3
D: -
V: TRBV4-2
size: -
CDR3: CASSQGEKRETDTQYF
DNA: TGTGCCAGCAGCCAAGGGGAGAAACGGGAGACAGATACGCAGTATTTT

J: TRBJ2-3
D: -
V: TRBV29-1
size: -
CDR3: CSVPRDTADTQYF
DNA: TGCAGCGTCCCTCGGGACACCGCGGATACGCAGTATTTT

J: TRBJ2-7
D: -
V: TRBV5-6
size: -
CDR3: CASSASDYEQYF
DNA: TGTGCCAGCAGCGCATCAGACTACGAGCAGTACTTC

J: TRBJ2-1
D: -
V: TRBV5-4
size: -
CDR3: CASSFRGSSEQFF
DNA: TGTGCCAGCAGCTTTCGGGGGTCGAGTGAGCAGTTCTTC

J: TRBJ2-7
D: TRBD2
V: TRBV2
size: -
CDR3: CASSFGWGGEQYF
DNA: TGTGCCAGCAGTTTTGGTTGGGGGGGCGAGCAGTACTTC

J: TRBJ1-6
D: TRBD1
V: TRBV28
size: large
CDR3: CAITGESYNSPLHF
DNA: TGTGCCATCACAGGGGAATCCTATAATTCACCCCTCCACTTT

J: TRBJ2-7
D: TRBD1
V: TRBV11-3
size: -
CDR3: CASSLERGQGSYEQYF
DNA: TGTGCCAGCAGCTTAGAACGAGGACAGGGATCCTACGAGCAGTACTTC